This paragraph reports one T cell receptor (beta chain). What it binds is unknown. The V segment lost 6 bases and the J segment 1 base; nucleotides outside the gene matches: 5. This CDR3 is built from 14 residues. Germline assignment: CDR1 SEHNR and CDR2 FQNEAQ (reference sequence). This entry belongs to a study of T cell responses to AZD1222 COVID-19 vaccine. The repertoire was sequenced with immunoSEQ multiplex PCR; TCRdb's copy has only in-frame clones and lacks some. The sample contains about 100,000 clones, roughly nine tenths of which appear only once. Findings and limits, study-wide: Along spike, vaccine-associated CD4 TCRs were found throughout, with dominance at 160-218 and 743-854. Among the donors, most were white British and more were female, and clonal diversity was possibly underestimated.

Sequenced here: peripheral blood, sampled on day 0 of AZD1222 vaccination. The chain couples TRBV7-9 to TRBJ1-1; 7 bases align to TRBD1. This clonotype was obtained from an adult in good health. DNA of the CDR3: TGTGCCAGCAGAGTAACAGGGGCGAACACTGAAGCTTTCTTT. Amino acids: CASRVTGANTEAFF.